This T cell receptor beta chain is drawn from a study of cytomegalovirus exposure and HLA in healthy donors (TCRdb year 2017). For the study in its entirety: An earlier analysis of some 550 of the donors reported roughly 300 Gb of sequence data and approximately 110 million unique TCR beta sequences from 150 million to 200 million T cells. The number of donors typed differed by locus, with roughly 629-640 for A, B, C, DRB1 and DQB1, roughly 520 for DQA1, some 570 for DPA1, and approximately 470 for DPB1. Along with the approximately 650-subject first cohort, a separate validation cohort of roughly 110 different subjects was used. Across around 400 genotyped donors of the cohort, an average of approximately 240,000 unique TCR beta nucleotide sequences per donor were sequenced, and about a sixth of those sequences were non-productive. The genetic ancestry cluster associated with self-reported Caucasian donors included 80% to 90% of the roughly 400 genotyped donors. Both class I and class II loci were covered by HLA typing, at four-digit resolution. A later analysis re-examined previously published TCR beta repertoires from more than 550 donors and added high-resolution HLA genotyping to investigate patterns of TCR occurrence. Five DR-DQ haplotypes were handled as single units for association and clustering because linkage in the cohort was strong. A later genetic analysis used genome-wide SNP genotypes for about 65% of the roughly 670 donors, treating that subset as a discovery cohort. To decide whether each TCR beta V gene segment behaved as functional or pseudogenic, an earlier analysis of several hundred of the donors relied on high-throughput TCR beta sequencing. To predict cytomegalovirus infection status, the study brought together high-throughput TCR immunosequencing, statistical association of individual TCRs with disease status, and machine learning. The study was designed to test whether signatures of past pathogen exposure could be identified by cataloging public T cell receptors. In the later analysis, no new phenotypic data were used to find candidate immune exposures; instead, reliance was placed on TCR beta sequences and their occurrence across donors. The study profiled the T cell repertoires of 500 to 800 subjects by immunosequencing and related them to cytomegalovirus serostatus. Every repertoire in the discovery cohort had been generated on one and the same sequencing platform. An early release that covered approximately 600 HLA-typed donors contained approximately 300 gigabases of sequencing data and tens of millions of unique TCR sequences. Alongside the repertoire data, information on donor age, sex, ethnicity and CMV serostatus was compiled. Here is what the overall study found, with its caveats: A later analysis reported that several top co-occurrence clusters appeared linked to parvovirus B19, influenza, CMV and Epstein-Barr virus. A later analysis found that most CMV-associated TCR beta chains appeared HLA-restricted, with HLA associations seemingly driven largely by CMV exposure. About 15 rarely observed V segments, including chromosome 9 orphons, were excluded from the earlier analysis of a few hundred of the donors because counts were too low. The 87-base-pair reads could not distinguish some IMGT-functional V segments, including TRBV6-2 and TRBV6-3, so those segments were excluded. Strong co-occurrence of HLA alleles, especially DR and DQ, made assigning TCR associations to individual alleles difficult. A further reported finding was that TCR beta sequences accurately predicted the HLA-A and HLA-B alleles for most subjects in the first cohort. Across donors, most TCR sequences were observed very rarely, whereas some public TCRs were present in many individuals. The study gave a list of 150 to 200 TCR beta chains associated with cytomegalovirus. An earlier analysis of several hundred of the donors showed that most TCR beta V segments appeared in productive rearrangements either about 90% or about 30% of the time, which broadly matched IMGT annotations. A cluster of highly shared sequence variants was judged likely to be a technical artifact of the sequencing pipeline. Because HLA typing was missing for some donors at each locus, association tests included only the typed subset. Compared with the roughly 670-donor mean, donors in an Asian-associated ancestry cluster had fewer N-insertions in productive TCRs, according to a later genetic analysis. Only TCR beta chains were sequenced in this cohort, and the absence of alpha or paired-chain data limited detectable features. The only immune exposure information available for the cohort was CMV serostatus. V-gene and J-gene trimming of TCR beta chains was associated with a missense DCLRE1C variant in a later genetic analysis, and the association was replicated in an independent cohort. Cytomegalovirus status was reported to be diagnosed by the classifier with high specificity and sensitivity in both the original and validation cohorts. A few of the identified cytomegalovirus-associated TCR beta chains were confirmed in vitro to be specific for cytomegalovirus antigens. Correlated functional status among segregating V segments might reflect linkage disequilibrium, but an unknown experimental factor could not be ruled out. In a later analysis, HLA-associated TCR beta chains were found to be more clonally expanded and to have lower generation probabilities than equally common non-associated chains. The authors suggested that the approach could potentially be generalized to other disease states and immunological phenotypes. In a later analysis, 15,000 to 20,000 TCR beta sequences were associated with specific HLA alleles at a false discovery rate of 0.05. According to a later analysis, TCR association rates differed among HLA loci, with DRB1 alleles showing the most associated TCRs and HLA-C alleles showing the fewest. Sequencing depth was assumed to be roughly uniform across donors in the presence/absence analyses, though that assumption may not hold.

In total, 600 or so healthy bone marrow donors made up the cohort. At the time of sampling, every cohort member was nominally healthy, though immune exposures that went unrecorded were likely present. The donor was CMV seropositive and belonged to the group of about 290 seropositive cohort members. Each donor provided a peripheral blood sample, and peripheral blood mononuclear cells were used for TCR beta sequencing. The Qiagen DNeasy Blood Extraction Kit was used to extract genomic DNA from the blood cell samples. In its sample, this clone was seen a few times. Its specific antigen is unknown. Per-nucleotide qualities are absent, and no much larger clonotype sits a single base away. Library preparation employed the immunoSEQ multiplex PCR assay. A mixture of 60 forward primers for TCR Vbeta segments and 13 reverse primers for TCR Jbeta segments was used in the multiplex PCR. The CDR3 region of rearranged TCR beta genes was amplified from genomic DNA with a multiplex PCR assay. On the Illumina HiSeq System, the amplified TCR beta libraries were sequenced as 87-base-pair reads. In the paper's pipeline: In a later analysis, tens of millions of unique TCR beta chains were counted across the approximately 620 repertoires, and some 10 million of these chains were shared by at least two donors. Raw reads were error-corrected and collapsed into unique sequences by a nearest-neighbor algorithm in which closely related sequences were merged to remove PCR and sequencing errors. Alignment of CDR3 sequences to IMGT reference sequences was used to assign V, D and J gene segments. For a sequence to be retained, a match of at least six nucleotides to both a V gene segment and a J gene segment was required. Rearrangements were called productive when the CDR3 lacked stop codons and stayed in frame with V and J; all others were non-productive. CDR3 was defined by IMGT convention, running from the second conserved V-encoded cysteine to the conserved J-encoded phenylalanine. Sequences without an unambiguous match to a single V gene segment were excluded from the earlier analysis of 587 of the donors. An earlier analysis of 587 of the donors called V segments functional above 56.7% productive rearrangements and segregating when the between-donor standard deviation exceeded 5%. A statistical classification framework was built to diagnose cytomegalovirus status from the catalog of TCR beta chain sequences. A later analysis assigned V and J genes by comparing TCR nucleotide sequences with IMGT/GENE-DB human TR gene sequences. Using the TCRdist pipeline, a later analysis assigned CDR3 sequences along with most-parsimonious VDJ recombination scenarios. In a later analysis, every TCR beta chain was defined by the combination of its CDR3 amino acid sequence and its V-gene family, and reads without a unique V-gene family were dropped. In a later analysis, fewer than 650 highly shared, low-generation-probability nucleotide sequences were removed to address suspected cross-contamination and a sequencing artifact. For each public chain, a later analysis derived a clonal expansion index from normalized ranks of inferred template counts within each repertoire. In a later analysis, generation probabilities were computed using a VDJ recombination model fitted to out-of-frame rearrangements, and the results were checked against IGoR. A later analysis scored TCR-TCR, TCR-HLA and TCR-CMV co-occurrence with hypergeometric tests, applying a repertoire-size bias correction to TCR pairs. A later analysis estimated false discovery rates by permuting HLA or CMV assignments 20 times. In a later analysis, co-occurring TCRs were grouped with DBSCAN, and TCRdist sequence similarity was added when clustering was performed within HLA-allele-positive subsets. For co-occurrence clustering, repertoires with fewer than 30,000 or more than 120,000 public chains were excluded, along with roughly five repertoires with anomalous nucleotide sharing. TCRdb took over this immuneACCESS table, retaining in-frame rearrangements with V and J assigned. Such tables are incomplete; in checked studies, under half of the missing clones stem from an unresolved V gene, and the remainder is unexplained. That table supplies the V and J calls and clone size; D and trimming were determined from the DNA. The sample table lists some 120,000 clones, 70% to 75% of them with a count of one. The ten largest make up around 2.1% of the sample.

At the junction V is shortened by 2 bases and J by 5 bases, with 7 bases in between. Inclusive of the bounding cysteine and phenylalanine, the CDR3 is 13 residues long. Of the read, only the CDR3 DNA is kept; its 39 bases are in frame from base 1. Sequences MGHRA (CDR1) and YSYEKL (CDR2) are obtained from the germline V gene. The sequence was collected from a woman aged 35 to 49 in good health and CMV-seropositive. Recombination joined TRBV4-1 with TRBJ1-5, and perhaps TRBD1 as D gene, on 6 matching bases. Material for sequencing was PBMCs. The DNA reads as follows: TGCGCCAGCAGCCAACAGGGGTATCAGCCCCAGCATTTT. Translation gives CASSQQGYQPQHF.